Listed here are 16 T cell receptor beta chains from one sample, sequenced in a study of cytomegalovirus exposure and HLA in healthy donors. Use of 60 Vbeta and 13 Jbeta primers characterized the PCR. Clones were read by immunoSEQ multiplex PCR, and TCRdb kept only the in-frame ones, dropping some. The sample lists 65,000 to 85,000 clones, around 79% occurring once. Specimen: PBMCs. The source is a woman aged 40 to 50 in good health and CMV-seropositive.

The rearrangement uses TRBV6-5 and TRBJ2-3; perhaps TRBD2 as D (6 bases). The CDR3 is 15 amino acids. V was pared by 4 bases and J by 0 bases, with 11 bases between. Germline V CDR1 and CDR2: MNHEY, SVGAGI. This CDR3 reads CASSLRDLSTDTQYF. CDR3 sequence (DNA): TGTGCCAGCAGTTTGCGGGACCTTAGCACAGATACGCAGTATTTT.

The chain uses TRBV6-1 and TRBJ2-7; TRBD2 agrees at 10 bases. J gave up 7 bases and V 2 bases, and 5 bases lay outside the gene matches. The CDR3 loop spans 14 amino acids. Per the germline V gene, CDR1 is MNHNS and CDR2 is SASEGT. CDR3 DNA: TGTGCCAGCAGTGAACTAGCGGGAGTGGGTGAGCAGTACTTC. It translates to CASSELAGVGEQYF.

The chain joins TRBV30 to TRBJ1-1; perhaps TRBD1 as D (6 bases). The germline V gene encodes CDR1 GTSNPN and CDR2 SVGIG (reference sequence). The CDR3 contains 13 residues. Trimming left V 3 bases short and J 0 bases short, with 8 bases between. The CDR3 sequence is CAWSDRLNTEAFF. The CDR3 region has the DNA TGTGCCTGGAGCGACAGGCTGAACACTGAAGCTTTCTTT.

The CDR3 spells CASSYTPGQGTNEQFF. CDR3 nucleotide sequence: TGTGCCAGCAGTTACACACCGGGACAGGGGACCAATGAGCAGTTCTTC. The rearrangement joins TRBV6-5 to TRBJ2-1; 10 positions agree with TRBD1. This CDR3 region has 16 residues. CDR1 is MNHEY and CDR2 is SVGAGI in the germline V gene. V was pared by 2 bases and J by 6 bases, with 7 bases of the junction left unmatched.

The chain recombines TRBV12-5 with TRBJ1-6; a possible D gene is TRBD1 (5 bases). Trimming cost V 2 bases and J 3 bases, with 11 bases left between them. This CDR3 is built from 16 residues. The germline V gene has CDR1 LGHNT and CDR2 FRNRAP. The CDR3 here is CASGLRSGGYNSPLHF. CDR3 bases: TGTGCTAGTGGTTTGCGGTCCGGGGGCTATAATTCACCCCTCCACTTT.

The CDR3 spells CASSAFDRVEAFF. CDR3 coding DNA: TGTGCCAGCAGTGCGTTCGACAGGGTTGAAGCTTTCTTT. The chain is built from TRBV6-1 and TRBJ1-1; TRBD1 aligns across 7 bases. J was trimmed by 7 bases and V by 4 bases; bases with no gene match: 6. The CDR3 runs to 13 residues. CDR1 MNHNS and CDR2 SASEGT come from the germline V gene.

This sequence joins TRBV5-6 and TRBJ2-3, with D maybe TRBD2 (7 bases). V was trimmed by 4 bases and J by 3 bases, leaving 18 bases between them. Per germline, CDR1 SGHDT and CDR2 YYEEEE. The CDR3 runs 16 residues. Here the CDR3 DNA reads TGTGCCAGCAGCCCCGACGGGGGGCGATCGACAGATACGCAGTATTTT. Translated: CASSPDGGRSTDTQYF.

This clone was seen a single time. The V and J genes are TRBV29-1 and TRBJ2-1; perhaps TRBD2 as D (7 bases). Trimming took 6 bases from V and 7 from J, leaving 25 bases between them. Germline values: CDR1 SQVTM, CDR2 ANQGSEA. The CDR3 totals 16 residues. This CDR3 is CSVTRIGGGGNNEQFF. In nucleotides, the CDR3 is TGCAGCGTGACCCGAATTGGGGGGGGCGGTAATAATGAGCAGTTCTTC.

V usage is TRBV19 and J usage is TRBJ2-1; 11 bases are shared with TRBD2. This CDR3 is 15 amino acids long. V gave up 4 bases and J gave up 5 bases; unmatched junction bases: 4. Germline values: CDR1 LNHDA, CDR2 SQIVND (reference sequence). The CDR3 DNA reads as TGTGCCAGTAGTAGGTCACTAGCGGGAGACAATGAGCAGTTCTTC. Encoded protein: CASSRSLAGDNEQFF.

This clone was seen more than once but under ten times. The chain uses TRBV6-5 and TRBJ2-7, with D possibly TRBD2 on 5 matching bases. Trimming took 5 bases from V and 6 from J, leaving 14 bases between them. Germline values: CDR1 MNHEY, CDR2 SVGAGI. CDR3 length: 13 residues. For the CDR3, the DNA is TGTGCCAGCAGTATGGGAGCTCGGGTCGAGCAGTACTTC. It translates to CASSMGARVEQYF.

CDR3: CASSLRDRGNGYTF. The DNA for the CDR3 is TGTGCCAGCAGCCTACGGGACAGGGGAAATGGCTACACCTTC. The chain combines TRBV7-8 with TRBJ1-2; 10 bases line up with TRBD1. Germline assignment: CDR1 SGHVS and CDR2 FQNEAQ. With 5 bases clipped from V and 6 bases from J, the junction kept 6 bases outside the gene matches. The CDR3 has 14 residues.

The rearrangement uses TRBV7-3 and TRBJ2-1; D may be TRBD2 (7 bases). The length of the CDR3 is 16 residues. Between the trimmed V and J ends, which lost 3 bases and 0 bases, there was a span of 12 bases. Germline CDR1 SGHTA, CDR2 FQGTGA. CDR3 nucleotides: TGTGCCAGCAGCTTGGGGGGGCAGAGCTCCTACAATGAGCAGTTCTTC. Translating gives CASSLGGQSSYNEQFF.

CDR3 region: CASSHDRARNYGYTF. DNA of the CDR3: TGTGCCAGCAGCCATGACAGGGCGCGAAACTATGGCTACACCTTC. The chain carries TRBV7-9 and TRBJ1-2; 7 nucleotides align to TRBD1. The CDR3 runs to 15 residues. Germline values: CDR1 SEHNR, CDR2 FQNEAQ (reference sequence). The ends lost 5 bases at V and 2 bases at J; junction bases unmatched: 8.

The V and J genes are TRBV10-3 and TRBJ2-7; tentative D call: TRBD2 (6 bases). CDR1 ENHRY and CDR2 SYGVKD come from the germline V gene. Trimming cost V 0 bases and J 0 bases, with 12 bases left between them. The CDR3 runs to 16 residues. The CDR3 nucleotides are TGTGCCATCAGTGAGTCAGCGGGCCTCAGCTCCTACGAGCAGTACTTC. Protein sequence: CAISESAGLSSYEQYF.

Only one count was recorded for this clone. CDR3 sequence reads: CASSSVGREGTQYF. In nucleotides, the CDR3 is TGTGCCAGCAGCTCAGTGGGCAGGGAGGGGACCCAGTACTTC. This rearrangement joins TRBV5-6 to TRBJ2-5; 7 nucleotides agree with TRBD2. CDR1 SGHDT and CDR2 YYEEEE come from the germline V gene. V shed 3 bases, J shed 7 bases, and the junction held 9 bases outside the gene matches. The length of the CDR3 is 14 residues.

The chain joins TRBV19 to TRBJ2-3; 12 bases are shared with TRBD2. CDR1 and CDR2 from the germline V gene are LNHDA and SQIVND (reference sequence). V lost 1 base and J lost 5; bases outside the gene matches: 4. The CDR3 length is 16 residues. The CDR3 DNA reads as TGTGCCAGTAGTATAGCCCTAGCGGGGGGGAGAGATACGCAGTATTTT. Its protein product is CASSIALAGGRDTQYF.